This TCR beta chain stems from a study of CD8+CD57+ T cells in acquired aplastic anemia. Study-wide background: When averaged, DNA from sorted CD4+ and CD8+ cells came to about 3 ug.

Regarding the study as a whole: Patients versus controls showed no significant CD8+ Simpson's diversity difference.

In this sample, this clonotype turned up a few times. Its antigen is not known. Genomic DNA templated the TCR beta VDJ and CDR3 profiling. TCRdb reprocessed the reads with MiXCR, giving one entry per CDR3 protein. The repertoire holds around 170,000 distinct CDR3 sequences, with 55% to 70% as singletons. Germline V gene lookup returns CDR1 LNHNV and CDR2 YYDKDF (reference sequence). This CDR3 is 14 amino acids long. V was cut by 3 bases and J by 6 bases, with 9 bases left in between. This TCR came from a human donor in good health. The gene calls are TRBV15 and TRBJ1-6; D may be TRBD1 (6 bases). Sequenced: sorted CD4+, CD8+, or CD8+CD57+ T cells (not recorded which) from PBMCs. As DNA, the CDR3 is TGTGCCACCAGCAGCAGGGGCGGTAATTCACCCCTCCACTTT. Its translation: CATSSRGGNSPLHF.